This entry features one T cell receptor (beta chain) sequence. This sample is drawn from a study of blood T cell repertoires in COVID-19. Across the study: Sources were T cells, B-cell-depleted T cells, or PBMCs; the material itself was cDNA or gDNA.

Per the authors' pipeline: Quantification of nucleated cells was approximated via reference gene primer amplification. The data were produced by immunoSEQ multiplex PCR, yet TCRdb's version contains in-frame clones alone and is incomplete. The DNA gave D and trimming, while V, J and clone size come from that table. The table shows about 180,000 clones, with about 85% occurring only once. Per germline, CDR1 SEHNR and CDR2 FQNEAQ (reference sequence). The CDR3 sequence is 13 residues long. The junction had 3 bases not matched to a gene; V was cut back by 5 bases and J by 7 bases. Those enrolled, adults aged 18 to 89 years, came from fewer than 25 US areas.

This rearrangement joins TRBV7-9 to TRBJ1-5, with 9 bases aligning to TRBD1. The sample consisted of PBMCs or T cells enriched from blood (not recorded which). The clonotype originates from a man aged 40-49 years who had recovered from COVID-19. CDR3 amino acids: CASSRDREQPQHF. DNA for the CDR3: TGTGCCAGCAGCCGGGACAGGGAACAGCCCCAGCATTTT.